Each of the 8 T cell receptor beta chains below was sequenced from the same sample in a study of STAT3 mutations in large granular lymphocyte leukemia. Findings of the study overall: Every T-cell large granular lymphocyte leukemia patient had at least one immunodominant TCR beta clonotype.

Which antigens these TCRs recognize remains unknown. Produced via immunoSEQ multiplex PCR; TCRdb's table is partial and in-frame only. This sample yields over 10,000 clones, of which about 88% are seen a single time; 9.5% to 15% belongs to the top ten. Material for sequencing was PBMCs. These receptors were taken from a human donor with T large granular lymphocyte leukemia. Some clones in this sample may be carry-over from other donors' samples.

The gene calls are TRBV28 and TRBJ2-3, with a weak D call TRBD2 (7 bases). Germline V lookup: CDR1 MDHEN, CDR2 SYDVKM. There are 13 residues in the CDR3. The V end was cut by 11 bases, the J end by 4 bases, with 16 bases between. CDR3 sequence: CASQGGGPDTQYF. The DNA for the CDR3 is TGTGCCTCCCAAGGGGGGGGGCCAGATACGCAGTATTTT.

J is TRBJ2-5 and V is TRBV2; maybe TRBD1 (5 bases). The germline V and J ends were trimmed by 4 bases and 5 bases, with 23 bases remaining between them. This CDR3 spans 17 amino acids. Germline lookup yields CDR1 SNHLY and CDR2 FYNNEI. CDR3 protein: CASSGSRQIGFWETQYF. DNA for the CDR3: TGTGCCAGCAGTGGCTCGAGACAGATTGGGTTTTGGGAGACCCAGTACTTC.

J is TRBJ1-4 and V is TRBV30, with D unclear. This CDR3 is 13 amino acids long. Germline CDR1 GTSNPN, CDR2 SVGIG (reference sequence). The ends were cut back, 4 bases at V and 3 bases at J, with 9 bases in the middle. CDR3 DNA: TGTGCCTGGAATCCGTCGGCTAATGAAAAACTGTTTTTT. Translation gives CAWNPSANEKLFF.

The CDR3 DNA is TGTGCCAGCAGGACCGGGACGGGCCTCGGGGAGCAGTACTTC. Translating gives CASRTGTGLGEQYF. The chain has TRBV6-5 and TRBJ2-7; TRBD1 or TRBD2 may be the D gene (5 bases each). Germline V gene data show CDR1 as MNHEY and CDR2 as SVGAGI. CDR3 size: 14 residues. V was trimmed by 6 bases and J by 7 bases, leaving 19 bases between them.

CDR3 residues: CASSPEQGEAFF. For the CDR3, the DNA is TGCGCCAGCAGCCCTGAACAGGGTGAAGCTTTCTTT. This chain joins TRBV5-1 and TRBJ1-1, with a weak D call TRBD1 (6 bases). CDR1 is SGHRS and CDR2 is YFSETQ in the germline V gene. Trimming cost V 4 bases and J 7 bases, with 11 bases left between them. The CDR3 contains 12 residues. The full variable domain, completed using reference TRBV5-1 and TRBJ1-1, is KAGVTQTPRYLIKTRGQQVTLSCSPISGHRSVSWYQQTPGQGLQFLFEYFSETQRNKGNFPGRFSGRQFSNSRSEMNVSTLELGDSALYLCASSPEQGEAFFGQGTRLTVV.

This chain links TRBV28 with TRBJ2-7; D tentatively fits TRBD1 or TRBD2 (5 bases each). The V end lost 8 bases, the J end lost 4 bases, and 18 bases lay between the germline ends. Germline V lookup: CDR1 MDHEN, CDR2 SYDVKM. The CDR3 is 14 amino acids. DNA of the CDR3: TGTGCCAGCCTCTCCCCCGGGGCACCATACGAGCAGTACTTC. As protein: CASLSPGAPYEQYF. The variable domain in full, completed from reference TRBV28 and TRBJ2-7, reads DVKVTQSSRYLVKRTGEKVFLECVQDMDHENMFWYRQDPGLGLRLIYFSYDVKMKEKGDIPEGYSVSREKKERFSLILESASTNQTSMYLCASLSPGAPYEQYFGPGTRLTVT.

The genes are TRBV7-3 and TRBJ2-3, with 9 bases that match TRBD1. From germline, CDR1 is SGHTA and CDR2 FQGTGA. The J segment lost 4 bases and the V segment lost 1 base, leaving 3 bases of the junction unmatched. The CDR3 is 15 amino acids. The CDR3 sequence is CASSLRTGAADTQYF. The CDR3 DNA is TGTGCCAGCAGCTTAAGGACAGGGGCTGCAGATACGCAGTATTTT. Full variable domain (missing parts from reference TRBV7-3 and TRBJ2-3): GAGVSQTPSNKVTEKGKYVELRCDPISGHTALYWYRQSLGQGPEFLIYFQGTGAADDSGLPNDRFFAVRPEGSVSTLKIQRTERGDSAVYLCASSLRTGAADTQYFGPGTRLTVL.

The J gene is TRBJ2-2, the V gene TRBV6-1; 10 nucleotides match TRBD1. Germline values: CDR1 MNHNS, CDR2 SASEGT. The CDR3 runs 18 residues. V shed 4 bases and J 5 bases; nucleotides not matched to a gene: 13. CDR3 loop: CASSGYRQGALGTGELFF. The CDR3 DNA is TGTGCCAGCAGTGGATACCGACAGGGGGCTTTAGGGACCGGGGAGCTGTTTTTT.